Following are 3 T cell receptor beta chains from one sample sequenced in a study of glioma-infiltrating T cells after dendritic cell vaccination. Time point in this sample: after dendritic cell vaccination, including at tumor progression/relapse. Here immunoSEQ multiplex PCR was the method, and the copy in TCRdb shows in-frame clones only, minus some. Of about 110,000 clones in the sample, around 90% were seen once. The sample was blood, taken after dendritic cell vaccination. These receptors all come from a human donor with glioblastoma.

CDR3 DNA sequence: TGTGCCAGCAGCGTACGGTGCGGGTATTTTGGCAATCAGCCCCAGCATTTT. Its translation is CASSVRCGYFGNQPQHF. The V gene is TRBV9, the J gene TRBJ1-5; D call uncertain. The V and J ends lost 1 base and 2 bases respectively, with 16 bases between them. The CDR3 consists of 17 residues. The V gene's germline CDR1 is SGDLS and CDR2 YYNGEE.

The CDR3: CASSLSSGEGDTQYF. The CDR3, as DNA: TGTGCCAGCAGCTTATCTAGCGGGGAAGGAGATACGCAGTATTTT. This chain links TRBV7-3 with TRBJ2-3, with 9 nucleotides matching TRBD2. V dropped 2 bases and J dropped 5; count of bases not matched to a gene: 5. Germline values: CDR1 SGHTA, CDR2 FQGTGA. The CDR3 contains 15 residues.

V and J are TRBV11-2 and TRBJ1-1; D not resolved. Germline CDR1 is SGHAT and CDR2 is FQNNGV. This CDR3 comprises 14 residues. V lost 5 bases to trimming and J lost 2 bases, with 12 bases between them. The CDR3 region has the DNA TGTGCCAGCAGCCGATACGCAGGTAACACTGAAGCTTTCTTT. It encodes CASSRYAGNTEAFF. The full variable domain, rest sourced from reference TRBV11-2 and TRBJ1-1, is EAGVAQSPRYKIIEKRQSVAFWCNPISGHATLYWYQQILGQGPKLLIQFQNNGVVDDSQLPKDRFSAERLKGVDSTLKIQPAKLEDSAVYLCASSRYAGNTEAFFGQGTRLTVV.